Sequencing of this T cell receptor beta chain was carried out in a study of CD8+CD57+ T cells in acquired aplastic anemia. Study information: Sorted CD4+ plus CD8+ cells gave DNA averaging approximately 2.9 ug.

Those patients picked for sequencing had displayed CD8+CD57+ cell expansion on flow cytometry. Each patient had severe acquired aplastic anemia. With respect to this clonotype: What it binds is unknown.

Study-wide points: Patients and controls were found to share twenty-nine CD8+ CDR3 sequences.

The study profiled TCR beta VDJ and CDR3 using genomic DNA as template. One entry per CDR3 protein, called by TCRdb with MiXCR from the reads. The data show around 210,000 distinct CDR3 sequences, less than 75% seen once. The sequenced sample was sorted CD4+, CD8+, or CD8+CD57+ T cells (not recorded which) from PBMCs. This sequence was found in a human donor with aplastic anemia.

This CDR3 is CSARDWRDPGGLGYGYTF. Written as DNA, the CDR3 is TGCAGTGCTAGAGATTGGAGGGACCCTGGAGGGCTAGGGTATGGCTACACCTTC. The chain links TRBV20-1 to TRBJ1-2, with D possibly TRBD1 on 5 matching bases. This CDR3 comprises 18 residues. Germline values: CDR1 DFQATT, CDR2 SNEGSKA (reference sequence). V lost 0 bases, J lost 5 bases, and 25 bases lay in between.